This T cell receptor (beta chain) was sequenced for a study of blood T cell repertoires in COVID-19. In the study overall: T cells, B-cell-depleted T cells, or PBMCs provided the cDNA or gDNA that served as material.

Assay used: immunoSEQ multiplex PCR; TCRdb lists only in-frame clones, some missing. The table has 210,000 or so clones, 80% seen once. The sample holds one count of this clone. The CDR3 is 14 amino acids. V dropped 7 bases and J dropped 9; count of bases not matched to a gene: 9. Germline V CDR1 and CDR2: LNHDA, SQIVND (reference sequence). Participants came from 24 US areas, aged about 18 to 89 years. Participants had their cohort set by participant-reported clinical history. Sequenced input: PBMCs or T cells enriched from blood (not recorded which). V usage is TRBV19 and J usage is TRBJ2-1, with 10 bases matching TRBD2. This sequence originates from a man aged 25-45 years with acute COVID-19. The CDR3 loop is CASKRRLAGAEQFF. The CDR3 DNA reads as TGTGCCAGTAAGAGGAGACTAGCGGGTGCTGAGCAGTTCTTC.